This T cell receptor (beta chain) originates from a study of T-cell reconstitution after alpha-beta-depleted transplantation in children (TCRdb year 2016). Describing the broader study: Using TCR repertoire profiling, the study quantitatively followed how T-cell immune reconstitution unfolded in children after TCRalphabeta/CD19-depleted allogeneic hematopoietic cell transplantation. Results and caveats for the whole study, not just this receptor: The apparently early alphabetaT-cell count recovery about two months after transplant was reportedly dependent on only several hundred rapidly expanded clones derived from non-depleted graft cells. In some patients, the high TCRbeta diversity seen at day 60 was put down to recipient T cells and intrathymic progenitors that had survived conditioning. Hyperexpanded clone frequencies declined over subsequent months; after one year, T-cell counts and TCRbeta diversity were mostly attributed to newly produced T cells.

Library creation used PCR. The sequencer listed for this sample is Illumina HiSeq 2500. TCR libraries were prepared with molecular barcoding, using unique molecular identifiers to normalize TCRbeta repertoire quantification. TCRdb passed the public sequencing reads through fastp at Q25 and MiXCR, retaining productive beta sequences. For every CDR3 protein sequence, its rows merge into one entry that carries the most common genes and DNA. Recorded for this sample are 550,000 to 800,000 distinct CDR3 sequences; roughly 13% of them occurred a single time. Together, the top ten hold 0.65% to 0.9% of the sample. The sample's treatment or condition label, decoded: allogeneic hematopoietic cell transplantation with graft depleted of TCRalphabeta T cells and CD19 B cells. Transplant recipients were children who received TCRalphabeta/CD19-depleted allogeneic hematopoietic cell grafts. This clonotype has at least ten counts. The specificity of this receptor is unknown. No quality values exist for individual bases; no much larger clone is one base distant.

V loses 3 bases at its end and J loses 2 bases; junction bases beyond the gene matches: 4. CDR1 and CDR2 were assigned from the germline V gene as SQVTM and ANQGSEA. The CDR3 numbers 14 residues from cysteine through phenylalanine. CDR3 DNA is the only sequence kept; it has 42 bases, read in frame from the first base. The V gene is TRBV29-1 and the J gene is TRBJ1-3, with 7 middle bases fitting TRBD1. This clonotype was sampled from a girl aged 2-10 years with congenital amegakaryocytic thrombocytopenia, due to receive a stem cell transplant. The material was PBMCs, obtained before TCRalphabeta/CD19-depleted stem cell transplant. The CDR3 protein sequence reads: CSVDRQGTGNTIYF. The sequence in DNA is TGCAGCGTTGACCGACAGGGAACTGGAAACACCATATATTTT.